This T cell receptor beta chain was retrieved from a study of read filtering for tumor transcriptome and immune sequencing. Study overall: By R-ISS, stages I, II and III held approximately 8, 17 and 7 patients.

Germline CDR1 reads DFQATT; CDR2 reads SNEGSKA (reference sequence). There are 13 residues in the CDR3. Trimming removed 4 bases at V and 1 base at J, with 9 bases between. This library used roughly 430 ng RNA and molecular barcoded adaptors spanning alpha/delta and beta/gamma chains. From the reads, TCRdb called clonotypes with MiXCR, one entry per CDR3 protein. The profile covers over 50,000 distinct CDR3 sequences, with more than 11% appearing a single time and approximately 47% taken by the ten largest. The chain carries TRBV20-1 and TRBJ2-3, with a weak D call TRBD2 (6 bases). The sequence was obtained from a donor at least 40 years old with multiple myeloma. The specimen was a population of CD138-negative cells sorted from bone marrow. The CDR3 nucleotides read TGCAGTGCTAATCCTAGCGGCACAGATACGCAGTATTTT. Its protein is CSANPSGTDTQYF.